Shown below are 27 T cell receptor beta chains from a single sample sequenced in a study of T cells in Graves' hyperthyroidism and ophthalmopathy. TCR beta CDR3 regions were amplified from RNA transcripts. The TCR CDR3 was amplified in a first-round RT-PCR using the HTBI primer set. TCRdb fed the multiplex PCR reads into MiXCR, producing one record per CDR3 protein. The table shows 35,000 or so distinct CDR3 sequences, with 50% to 55% occurring only once. The sample was blood. Receptors were obtained from a man between 35 and 55 years old with Graves' ophthalmopathy.

The rearrangement uses TRBV6-4 and TRBJ1-2, with 7 nucleotides matching TRBD1. Losses at the gene ends were 11 bases for V and 5 bases for J; bases not matched to a gene: 11. Germline V gene lookup returns CDR1 MRHNA and CDR2 SNTAGT. The CDR3 is 13 residues long. CDR3 coding DNA: TGTGCCGGCCCCGTGACAGGGTGGTATGGCTACACCTTC. Translating it yields CAGPVTGWYGYTF.

The sample holds many counts of this clonotype. CDR3 sequence reads: CASSLFSVGGGGPSYEQYF. In nucleotides, the CDR3 is TGTGCCAGCAGCTTATTTTCTGTTGGTGGCGGGGGGCCTTCCTACGAGCAGTACTTC. The chain is built from TRBV5-6 and TRBJ2-7; TRBD2 matches at 8 bases. The ends lost 2 bases at V and 1 base at J; junction bases unmatched: 17. The germline V gene encodes CDR1 SGHDT and CDR2 YYEEEE. The CDR3 is 19 residues long.

The chain couples TRBV20-1 to TRBJ1-2; D ambiguous. The V end was cut by 6 bases, the J end by 2 bases, with 13 bases between. This CDR3 comprises 13 residues. The germline CDR1 and CDR2 sequences are DFQATT and SNEGSKA (reference sequence). Written as DNA, the CDR3 is TGCAGTGCCTGGACTAGCGGAAACTATGGCTACACCTTC. Translating gives CSAWTSGNYGYTF.

J is TRBJ1-4 and V is TRBV10-3, with a tentative D call TRBD1 (5 bases). CDR1 and CDR2 (germline): ENHRY, SYGVKD. Trimming stripped 2 bases from V and 8 bases from J, with 18 bases between. The length of the CDR3 is 16 residues. CDR3 protein: CAISEQSGWGSEKLFF. The CDR3 coding sequence is TGTGCCATCAGTGAGCAAAGCGGATGGGGCTCCGAAAAACTGTTTTTT.

The rearrangement joins TRBV9 to TRBJ1-1; D perhaps matches TRBD1 (5 bases). This CDR3 has 16 residues. Looked up from germline, CDR1 is SGDLS and CDR2 is YYNGEE. V was cut by 4 bases and J by 0 bases, with 16 bases left in between. The CDR3 here is CASSLTSGGLNTEAFF. The DNA for the CDR3 is TGTGCCAGCAGCCTTACTAGCGGGGGTTTGAACACTGAAGCTTTCTTT.

This chain links TRBV19 with TRBJ2-1; D gene ambiguous. The V end was cut by 3 bases, the J end by 6 bases, with 6 bases between. This CDR3 spans 12 amino acids. Germline CDR1 is LNHDA and CDR2 is SQIVND (reference sequence). In nucleotides, the CDR3 is TGTGCCAGTAGTATTAGGGTCAATGAGCAGTTCTTC. Its translation is CASSIRVNEQFF.

V and J are TRBV4-1 and TRBJ1-4; D ambiguous. The germline V gene encodes CDR1 MGHRA and CDR2 YSYEKL. CDR3 length: 13 residues. Trimming took off 8 bases at V and 3 bases at J, with 10 bases between the two ends. Here the CDR3 DNA reads TGCGCCAGCGCAGGAGTAGCTAATGAAAAACTGTTTTTT. Its protein is CASAGVANEKLFF.

The rearrangement joins TRBV15 to TRBJ2-1; perhaps D is TRBD1 or TRBD2 (5 bases each). From germline, CDR1 is LNHNV and CDR2 YYDKDF (reference sequence). Between the trimmed V and J ends, which lost 5 bases and 14 bases, there was a span of 19 bases. The CDR3 sequence is 13 residues long. The CDR3 region has the DNA TGTGCCACCAGCCCGGTCGGGACGTCTTCAAAGTTCTTC. Translated: CATSPVGTSSKFF.

This CDR3 reads CASSPNPGRSPLHF. The CDR3 DNA follows: TGTGCCAGCAGCCCCAACCCAGGGCGGTCACCCCTCCACTTT. The gene calls are TRBV7-9 and TRBJ1-6; D perhaps matches TRBD1 (5 bases). The CDR3 runs to 14 residues. Trimming left V 5 bases short and J 10 bases short, with 15 bases between. Germline CDR1 reads SEHNR; CDR2 reads FQNEAQ (reference sequence).

The J gene is TRBJ2-1, the V gene TRBV28; 9 nucleotides line up with TRBD2. V dropped 5 bases and J dropped 9; count of bases not matched to a gene: 11. CDR1 MDHEN and CDR2 SYDVKM come from the germline V gene. The CDR3 consists of 15 residues. CDR3 DNA sequence: TGTGCCAGCAGTATGATGCGGGGGGGGCTGAGTGAGCAGTTCTTC. It is translated as CASSMMRGGLSEQFF.

This clonotype qualifies as large (0.1 to 1%). V gene TRBV15 combines with J gene TRBJ2-3; D may be TRBD1 (6 bases). The CDR3 has 13 residues. The V gene's germline CDR1 is LNHNV and CDR2 YYDKDF (reference sequence). Trimming shortened V by 2 bases and J by 8 bases, and 11 bases separated the two germline ends. The CDR3, as DNA: TGTGCCACCAGCAGATCCCGAGGGGGTACGCAGTATTTT. Translating gives CATSRSRGGTQYF.

The sample holds many counts of this clonotype. This sequence joins TRBV11-1 and TRBJ2-1; 9 nucleotides line up with TRBD2. CDR1 is SGHAT, CDR2 FQDESV, per germline (reference sequence). V trimming: 6 bases; J trimming: 7 bases; junction bases outside the gene matches: 4. The CDR3 has 13 residues. CDR3 sequence: CASSRGRGNEQFF. In DNA, the CDR3 is TGTGCCAGCAGTCGCGGGAGGGGGAATGAGCAGTTCTTC.

V gene TRBV9 combines with J gene TRBJ2-5; D possibly uses TRBD1 or TRBD2 (5 bases each). Germline V gene data show CDR1 as SGDLS and CDR2 as YYNGEE. The CDR3 is made up of 14 amino acids. V lost 0 bases, J lost 5 bases, and 11 bases lay in between. The CDR3 nucleotides are TGTGCCAGCAGCGTAGGGGGGTGGTACGAGACCCAGTACTTC. Translating gives CASSVGGWYETQYF.

This clonotype appeared many times. The V gene is TRBV6-4, the J gene TRBJ2-7, with 11 positions matching TRBD1. Germline V lookup: CDR1 MRHNA, CDR2 SNTAGT. V trimming: 6 bases; J trimming: 4 bases; junction bases outside the gene matches: 8. This CDR3 region has 15 residues. The CDR3 sequence is CASSVSGQGGYEQYF. CDR3 DNA: TGTGCCAGCAGCGTTTCGGGACAGGGGGGATACGAGCAGTACTTC.

The sample holds many counts of this clonotype. V is TRBV30 and J is TRBJ1-5, with D unresolved. Trimming cost V 1 base and J 2 bases, with 9 bases left between them. The V gene's germline CDR1 is GTSNPN and CDR2 SVGIG (reference sequence). This CDR3 contains 14 residues. CDR3 in DNA: TGTGCCTGGAGTGGGGGAACAGGCAATCAGCCCCAGCATTTT. This translates into CAWSGGTGNQPQHF.

This clonotype is medium-sized (0.01 to 0.1%) in the sample. The gene calls are TRBV15 and TRBJ2-7; D is uncertain. CDR1 and CDR2 (germline): LNHNV, YYDKDF (reference sequence). Trimming took off 5 bases at V and 0 bases at J, with 11 bases between the two ends. CDR3 length: 14 amino acids. CDR3 sequence reads: CATSESSVSYEQYF. As DNA, the CDR3 is TGTGCCACCAGCGAAAGCAGTGTCTCCTACGAGCAGTACTTC.

This clonotype came up many times. In nucleotides, the CDR3 is TGTGCCAGCTCACCGGGACTGGGGCGGTCCGAGCAGTACTTC. Encoded protein: CASSPGLGRSEQYF. The chain joins TRBV18 to TRBJ2-7; weak D call: TRBD2 (6 bases). V was trimmed by 3 bases and J by 6 bases, leaving 15 bases between them. Per the germline V gene, CDR1 is KGHSH and CDR2 is LQKENI. The length of the CDR3 is 14 residues.

This clonotype was detected ten times or more. The rearrangement joins TRBV30 to TRBJ2-7, with D perhaps matching TRBD2 (6 bases). This CDR3 is 15 amino acids long. Trimming shortened V by 2 bases and J by 5 bases, and 19 bases separated the two germline ends. Germline-derived CDR1 and CDR2 are GTSNPN and SVGIG (reference sequence). For the CDR3, the DNA is TGTGCCTGGAGTCAACCTACTTCGCGGGGAAACGAGCAGTACTTC. Translation: CAWSQPTSRGNEQYF.

V and J are TRBV7-8 and TRBJ1-2; D ambiguous. The V end was cut by 1 base, the J end by 12 bases, with 12 bases between. The CDR3 sequence is 12 residues long. Germline CDR1 reads SGHVS; CDR2 reads FQNEAQ. The CDR3 region is CASSLVSVGDTF. CDR3 nucleotide sequence: TGTGCCAGCAGCTTAGTTTCGGTTGGTGACACCTTC.

This clonotype appeared many times. The chain carries TRBV3-1 and TRBJ2-5, with D hard to call. CDR1 and CDR2 (germline): LGHDT, YNNKEL (reference sequence). The CDR3 length is 13 residues. V gave up 4 bases and J gave up 2 bases, with 8 bases separating them. The CDR3 loop reads CASSPSIQETQYF. For the CDR3, the DNA is TGTGCCAGCAGCCCGAGCATTCAAGAGACCCAGTACTTC.

The chain employs TRBV7-6 and TRBJ2-7; D is perhaps TRBD1 (6 bases). This CDR3 is 15 amino acids long. The V end was cut by 5 bases, the J end by 1 base, with 15 bases between. CDR1 and CDR2 from the germline V gene are SGHVS and FNYEAQ. The CDR3 loop reads CASSPGQKSSYEQYF. CDR3 DNA sequence: TGTGCCAGCAGCCCGGGACAAAAATCTTCCTACGAGCAGTACTTC. The whole variable domain, remainder taken from reference TRBV7-6 and TRBJ2-7, is GAGVSQSPRYKVTKRGQDVALRCDPISGHVSLYWYRQALGQGPEFLTYFNYEAQQDKSGLPNDRFSAERPEGSISTLTIQRTEQRDSAMYRCASSPGQKSSYEQYFGPGTRLTVT.

This clonotype was counted at least ten times. The rearrangement uses TRBV2 and TRBJ2-7; TRBD1 matches 8 bases. The CDR3 length is 14 residues. V dropped 6 bases and J dropped 4; count of bases not matched to a gene: 8. CDR1 and CDR2 from the germline V gene are SNHLY and FYNNEI. The CDR3, as DNA: TGTGCCAGCAGGAGGGGAGACAGGGGTTACGAGCAGTACTTC. It specifies CASRRGDRGYEQYF.

This clonotype occurred many times. The chain employs TRBV20-1 and TRBJ2-3; 7 bases are a match to TRBD2. With 5 bases clipped from V and 0 bases from J, the junction kept 5 bases outside the gene matches. The germline CDR1 and CDR2 sequences are DFQATT and SNEGSKA (reference sequence). The CDR3 is 14 residues long. Here the CDR3 DNA reads TGCAGTGCTGATCTAGCGGCTAGCACAGATACGCAGTATTTT. As protein: CSADLAASTDTQYF.

This chain links TRBV20-1 with TRBJ2-7; no firm D call. The CDR3 has 14 amino acids. CDR1 and CDR2 (germline): DFQATT, SNEGSKA (reference sequence). V was clipped by 0 bases and J by 4 bases, with 13 bases between them. CDR3 residues: CSARDDVRLYEQYF. The CDR3 bases are TGCAGTGCTAGAGATGACGTGCGGCTATACGAGCAGTACTTC.

Points on this clonotype: The CDR3 ends on some other residue instead of the conserved phenylalanine or tryptophan, so this is likely a read error. The DNA is left out, because the CDR3 cannot be placed on it with certainty; the CDR3 is given as TCRdb lists it. The V and J genes are TRBV9 and TRBJ1-3. In germline, CDR1 is SGDLS, CDR2 YYNGEE. The CDR3 is 15 residues long, counting both termini. CDR3 in amino acids: CASSGEAVSGNTVYS.

The chain joins TRBV18 to TRBJ1-1, with 9 bases lining up with TRBD1. The V gene's germline CDR1 is KGHSH and CDR2 LQKENI. This CDR3 is 18 amino acids long. V lost 4 bases to trimming and J lost 2 bases; unmatched junction nucleotides: 14. The CDR3, as DNA: TGTGCCAGCTCACAACTCGTAGTAGGACAGGGGAAAAACACTGAAGCTTTCTTT. Its protein is CASSQLVVGQGKNTEAFF.

There are a few counts of this clonotype. The chain recombines TRBV2 with TRBJ2-7; D remains ambiguous. Germline CDR1 SNHLY, CDR2 FYNNEI. Trimming removed 6 bases at V and 6 bases at J, with 15 bases between. This CDR3 has 13 residues. In DNA form, the CDR3 reads TGTGCCAGCAGACTGTCCCCTCTCCTCGAGCAGTACTTC. This codes for CASRLSPLLEQYF.